The present TCR beta chain was sequenced within a study of T-cell memory formation after mild COVID-19. TCRdb reprocessed the 5' RACE reads with MiXCR, giving one entry per CDR3 protein. The sample includes approximately 210,000 distinct CDR3 sequences, over 9.5% of them seen just once. Germline CDR1 MNHEY, CDR2 SVGEGT. This CDR3 has 14 amino acids. Trimming removed 0 bases from V and 6 bases from J, with 12 bases in between. The chain has TRBV6-2 or TRBV6-3 and TRBJ2-7; D gene unclear. This sequence was found in a man aged 18 to 30 who had mild COVID-19 (a few samples of this study predate the infection). Cell type and time point are not known. The sequencing sample was made of PBMCs or a T cell subset sorted from them (not recorded which). Here the CDR3 DNA reads TGTGCCAGCAGTTACTCGAATCGCCTTTCCGAGCAGTACGTC. Amino acid sequence: CASSYSNRLSEQYV.